The next 32 T cell receptor beta chains were all read from a single sample in a study of blood T cell repertoires in COVID-19. Profiling relied on immunoSEQ multiplex PCR, and the TCRdb table lists in-frame clones only, not all of them. The sample consists of a few hundred thousand clones, around 88% of them appearing once. Sequenced material: peripheral blood. The receptor source for this set is a woman aged 50 to 60 with acute or convalescent COVID-19.

This clone was found a few times. This chain joins TRBV9 and TRBJ1-3; possible D gene TRBD1, 6 bases. V was shortened by 4 bases and J by 0 bases, with 14 bases between the two germline ends. The CDR3 covers 16 residues. The V gene's germline CDR1 is SGDLS and CDR2 YYNGEE. This chain's CDR3 is CASSRDRQSSGNTIYF. The DNA of the CDR3 is TGTGCCAGCAGCCGCGACAGGCAGAGCTCTGGAAACACCATATATTTT.

The chain joins TRBV11-2 to TRBJ2-7; the D is unclear. V lost 5 bases and J lost 3, with 5 bases in between. The CDR3 contains 11 residues. In germline, CDR1 is SGHAT, CDR2 FQNNGV. CDR3 in amino acids: CASSENYEQYF. The CDR3 DNA sequence: TGTGCCAGCAGCGAGAACTACGAGCAGTACTTC.

The J gene is TRBJ2-1, the V gene TRBV28, with 8 bases fitting TRBD1. Germline CDR1 reads MDHEN; CDR2 reads SYDVKM. The J segment lost 15 bases and the V segment lost 10 bases, leaving 14 bases of the junction unmatched. The CDR3 contains 12 residues. CDR3: CAIRNPGGAPFF. The DNA of the CDR3 is TGTGCCATCCGAAACCCAGGGGGCGCACCGTTCTTC.

The chain uses TRBV27 and TRBJ2-1; weak D call: TRBD2 (6 bases). V lost 7 bases and J lost 0, with 10 bases in between. Germline V CDR1 and CDR2: MNHEY, SMNVEV (reference sequence). The CDR3 is 14 residues long. The CDR3 is CASTGAASYNEQFF. The CDR3 nucleotides are TGTGCCAGCACGGGAGCGGCCTCCTACAATGAGCAGTTCTTC.

The chain joins TRBV27 to TRBJ2-3; D perhaps matches TRBD1 (5 bases). Germline V lookup: CDR1 MNHEY, CDR2 SMNVEV (reference sequence). There are 15 residues in the CDR3. Trimming pared 1 base from V and 5 bases from J, leaving 13 bases between. The CDR3 DNA is TGTGCCAGCAGTTTATTGGCTGGGCAGGGAGATACGCAGTATTTT. It is translated as CASSLLAGQGDTQYF.

This CDR3 is CASSPRSGGLADYEQYF. CDR3 sequence (DNA): TGTGCCAGCAGCCCCCGATCGGGTGGGCTAGCGGACTACGAGCAGTACTTC. The genes are TRBV11-2 and TRBJ2-7; 7 nucleotides line up with TRBD2. V dropped 5 bases and J dropped 3; count of bases not matched to a gene: 16. Germline lookup yields CDR1 SGHAT and CDR2 FQNNGV. This CDR3 contains 17 residues.

V is TRBV24-1 and J is TRBJ2-1; the match to TRBD2 covers 9 bases. Per the germline V gene, CDR1 is KGHDR and CDR2 is SFDVKD. The V segment lost 2 bases and the J segment 10 bases; nucleotides outside the gene matches: 5. The CDR3 contains 14 residues. CDR3 sequence reads: CATSDYRLAEEQFF. The CDR3 bases are TGTGCCACCAGTGATTATCGACTAGCGGAGGAGCAGTTCTTC.

The chain joins TRBV7-2 to TRBJ1-1; D call uncertain. The V gene lost 2 bases and the J gene lost 4 bases, with 8 bases spanning the gap. Per germline, CDR1 SGHTA and CDR2 FQGNSA. CDR3 length: 13 amino acids. The CDR3 loop reads CASSLSGSTEAFF. The DNA of the CDR3 is TGTGCCAGCAGCTTATCGGGGAGCACTGAAGCTTTCTTT.

The chain joins TRBV29-1 to TRBJ2-3, with 7 bases fitting TRBD2. The ends lost 6 bases at V and 6 bases at J; junction bases unmatched: 9. The CDR3 has 13 residues. Germline V gene sequence: CDR1 SQVTM, CDR2 ANQGSEA. The CDR3 sequence is CSVGLVSDDTQYF. The CDR3 coding sequence is TGCAGCGTCGGACTAGTATCGGACGATACGCAGTATTTT.

The chain's CDR3 is CASSFRVTTGLVGSPLHF. Here the CDR3 DNA reads TGTGCCAGCAGCTTCAGAGTAACGACAGGGCTTGTCGGTTCACCCCTCCACTTT. The chain is built from TRBV7-2 and TRBJ1-6; 7 nucleotides line up with TRBD1. The CDR3 sequence is 18 residues long. V was clipped by 3 bases and J by 9 bases; unmatched bases: 17. Germline V lookup: CDR1 SGHTA, CDR2 FQGNSA.

This chain uses TRBV11-2 with TRBJ2-2, with D maybe TRBD1 (6 bases). The germline V gene encodes CDR1 SGHAT and CDR2 FQNNGV. The CDR3 totals 15 residues. The germline V and J ends were trimmed by 5 bases and 2 bases, with 12 bases remaining between them. The CDR3 loop reads CASSVQGSNTGELFF. The CDR3 region has the DNA TGTGCCAGCAGCGTCCAGGGGAGTAACACCGGGGAGCTGTTTTTT.

The V call is TRBV7-3, the J call TRBJ2-7; D perhaps matches TRBD2 (5 bases). With 6 bases removed from V and 7 bases from J, the gap between germline ends came to 22 bases. Germline values: CDR1 SGHTA, CDR2 FQGTGA. CDR3 length: 15 residues. For the CDR3, the DNA is TGTGCCAGCAGTCAGTCCCTGGGAGTCGTTGGGGAGCAGTACTTC. Translation: CASSQSLGVVGEQYF.

This chain joins TRBV10-3 and TRBJ1-2; D remains unclear. This CDR3 is built from 11 residues. The V gene's germline CDR1 is ENHRY and CDR2 SYGVKD. Trimming removed 7 bases at V and 5 bases at J, with 8 bases between. CDR3 DNA sequence: TGTGCCATCAACACAGATTATGGCTACACCTTC. Translating it yields CAINTDYGYTF.

The chain combines TRBV6-5 with TRBJ1-5; D gene uncertain. The V end lost 2 bases, the J end lost 9 bases, and 14 bases lay between the germline ends. Germline lookup yields CDR1 MNHEY and CDR2 SVGAGI. The CDR3 is 14 residues long. The CDR3 here is CASSYKVYSGPQHF. CDR3 in DNA: TGTGCCAGCAGTTACAAGGTCTACTCGGGGCCCCAGCATTTT.

This clone has just one count. The V call is TRBV7-2, the J call TRBJ2-3; TRBD1 matches at 7 bases. Germline CDR1 SGHTA, CDR2 FQGNSA. The V and J ends lost 6 bases and 7 bases, in that order; junction bases with no gene match: 7. The CDR3 spans 13 residues. The CDR3, as DNA: TGTGCCAGCAGTCAGGACAGGATCAATACGCAGTATTTT. The encoded protein is CASSQDRINTQYF.

This clone was seen once. This sequence joins TRBV28 and TRBJ2-5; D possibly corresponds to TRBD2 (6 bases). Germline loops: CDR1 MDHEN, CDR2 SYDVKM. The CDR3 sequence is 14 residues long. The V end was cut by 0 bases, the J end by 4 bases, with 9 bases between. CDR3 bases: TGTGCCAGCAGTTTATGGGGAGCGGGAGAGACCCAGTACTTC. Its protein product is CASSLWGAGETQYF.

In its sample, this clone was seen a few times. V usage is TRBV7-9 and J usage is TRBJ2-1, with D possibly being TRBD2 (5 bases). This CDR3 has 13 amino acids. In germline, CDR1 is SEHNR, CDR2 FQNEAQ (reference sequence). V dropped 6 bases and J dropped 16 bases, with 22 bases sitting between them. This CDR3 is CASSREGDLSFFF. The CDR3 DNA follows: TGTGCCAGCAGTAGAGAGGGCGACCTCAGTTTTTTCTTC.

The V and J genes are TRBV27 and TRBJ1-1; D is possibly TRBD1 (5 bases). Trimming cost V 6 bases and J 1 base, with 24 bases left between them. This CDR3 region has 18 residues. Per the germline V gene, CDR1 is MNHEY and CDR2 is SMNVEV (reference sequence). The CDR3 loop is CASRAGRGRWGGNTEAFF. The CDR3 DNA reads as TGTGCCAGCAGGGCGGGAAGGGGACGCTGGGGAGGGAACACTGAAGCTTTCTTT.

This clone was recorded a few times. The chain joins TRBV7-9 to TRBJ1-2; D is unclear. Germline CDR1 and CDR2: SEHNR and FQNEAQ (reference sequence). CDR3 length: 13 amino acids. Trimming pared 4 bases from V and 5 bases from J, leaving 11 bases between. CDR3 nucleotides: TGTGCCAGCAGCTCGTCCCCAGTGTATGGCTACACCTTC. Residues: CASSSSPVYGYTF.

The chain employs TRBV2 and TRBJ2-5, with D maybe TRBD2 (5 bases). V shed 6 bases and J shed 3 bases, with 14 bases lying between them. The CDR3 loop spans 14 amino acids. In germline, CDR1 is SNHLY, CDR2 FYNNEI. This CDR3 reads CASSPLSREETQYF. CDR3 DNA sequence: TGTGCCAGCAGCCCGCTTTCGAGGGAAGAGACCCAGTACTTC.

This chain joins TRBV28 and TRBJ1-5; TRBD1 is a possible D gene (5 bases). The CDR3 consists of 18 residues. Germline V gene sequence: CDR1 MDHEN, CDR2 SYDVKM. With 1 base removed from V and 0 bases from J, the gap between germline ends came to 16 bases. The CDR3 protein is CASSLFGGGGYSNQPQHF. CDR3 bases: TGTGCCAGCAGTTTATTTGGCGGGGGGGGATATAGCAATCAGCCCCAGCATTTT.

The chain couples TRBV28 to TRBJ1-3, with 7 bases aligning to TRBD1. The length of the CDR3 is 16 residues. Germline V gene sequence: CDR1 MDHEN, CDR2 SYDVKM. Trimming at V came to 4 bases and at J to 4 bases, leaving 10 bases not matched to a gene. CDR3 coding DNA: TGTGCCAGCAGTTCAGAACAGGGGTCGGGCGGAAACACCATATATTTT. As protein: CASSSEQGSGGNTIYF.

J is TRBJ1-2 and V is TRBV12-3 or TRBV12-4; D unclear. CDR3 length: 13 residues. The V gene lost 2 bases and the J gene lost 8 bases, with 12 bases spanning the gap. The CDR3 spells CASSLHREYGYTF. The CDR3 bases are TGTGCCAGCAGTTTACATAGGGAGTACGGCTACACCTTC.

The chain couples TRBV5-4 to TRBJ1-1; D perhaps matches TRBD1 (6 bases). Germline V gene sequence: CDR1 SGHNT, CDR2 YYREEE (reference sequence). The CDR3 length is 15 residues. Trimming cost V 3 bases and J 3 bases, with 15 bases left between them. CDR3 region: CASSSGTGGHTEAFF. For the CDR3, the DNA is TGTGCCAGCAGCTCTGGTACGGGGGGGCACACTGAAGCTTTCTTT. Using reference TRBV5-4 and TRBJ1-1 for the parts outside the CDR3, the full variable domain is ETGVTQSPTHLIKTRGQQVTLRCSSQSGHNTVSWYQQALGQGPQFIFQYYREEENGRGNFPPRFSGLQFPNYSSELNVNALELDDSALYLCASSSGTGGHTEAFFGQGTRLTVV.

The rearrangement uses TRBV5-6 and TRBJ2-5, with D maybe TRBD1 (5 bases). V was clipped by 4 bases and J by 4 bases, with 14 bases between them. This CDR3 has 14 amino acids. Per the germline V gene, CDR1 is SGHDT and CDR2 is YYEEEE. The CDR3 DNA sequence: TGTGCCAGCAGCACCTCGACAGTCCTAGAGACCCAGTACTTC. Its protein product is CASSTSTVLETQYF.

The chain recombines TRBV7-9 with TRBJ1-1; D remains unclear. Germline CDR1 and CDR2: SEHNR and FQNEAQ (reference sequence). This CDR3 comprises 11 residues. V was clipped by 2 bases and J by 8 bases, with 6 bases between them. CDR3 in DNA: TGTGCCAGCAGCTTATTGGCAGAAGCTTTCTTT. It is translated as CASSLLAEAFF.

This clone occurred a few times. The gene calls are TRBV4-3 and TRBJ2-7; 8 nucleotides align to TRBD1. The germline V gene encodes CDR1 LGHNA and CDR2 YSLEER. After removal of 0 bases from V and 2 bases from J, the junction contained 3 bases not matched to a gene. The CDR3 is 15 amino acids. The CDR3 protein is CASSQDDRGPYEQYF. Written as DNA, the CDR3 is TGCGCCAGCAGCCAAGATGACAGGGGCCCCTACGAGCAGTACTTC.

The genes are TRBV7-2 and TRBJ2-5, with 9 bases lining up with TRBD1. The V gene's germline CDR1 is SGHTA and CDR2 FQGNSA. The CDR3 totals 15 residues. V was clipped by 5 bases and J by 1 base; unmatched bases: 5. The CDR3 loop reads CASSPWTGAQETQYF. DNA of the CDR3: TGTGCCAGCAGCCCCTGGACAGGGGCCCAAGAGACCCAGTACTTC.

This chain connects TRBV27 to TRBJ1-1; TRBD1 is a possible D gene (5 bases). Germline V gives CDR1 MNHEY, CDR2 SMNVEV (reference sequence). V lost 7 bases and J lost 1, with 10 bases in between. The CDR3 runs to 13 residues. For the CDR3, the DNA is TGTGCCAGCAACTTCAGGGAGAACACTGAAGCTTTCTTT. It codes for CASNFRENTEAFF.

A word on this clone: The sample has other DNA sequences that encode this CDR3 too. This chain links TRBV19 with TRBJ1-1; D gene ambiguous. This CDR3 has 13 amino acids. Between the trimmed V and J ends, which lost 3 bases and 1 base, there was a span of 6 bases. The germline V gene encodes CDR1 LNHDA and CDR2 SQIVND (reference sequence). The CDR3 nucleotides are TGTGCCAGTAGTATTTCCGGGAACACTGAAGCTTTCTTT. It is translated as CASSISGNTEAFF.

The V call is TRBV4-3, the J call TRBJ1-1; D perhaps matches TRBD1 (5 bases). The CDR3 consists of 15 residues. CDR1 is LGHNA and CDR2 is YSLEER in the germline V gene. Trimming shortened V by 0 bases and J by 1 base, and 9 bases separated the two germline ends. Here the CDR3 DNA reads TGCGCCAGCAGCCAAGAACCTCAGGGGAACACTGAAGCTTTCTTT. Translating gives CASSQEPQGNTEAFF.

This rearrangement joins TRBV5-1 to TRBJ2-3; D gene ambiguous. The V end was cut by 2 bases, the J end by 0 bases, with 10 bases between. The CDR3 is 15 residues long. Per the germline V gene, CDR1 is SGHRS and CDR2 is YFSETQ. The CDR3 DNA is TGCGCCAGCAGCTTCGGTTTGGTAAGCACAGATACGCAGTATTTT. Translating it yields CASSFGLVSTDTQYF.